One and the same sample provided the 5 T cell receptor beta chains below, sequenced in a study of molecular identifiers for immune sequencing clone quantification. Using its own MiXCR run on the PCR reads, TCRdb lists one record per CDR3 protein. The table includes hundreds of thousands of distinct CDR3 sequences, nearly 20% detected once. Sequences were obtained from naive CD8+ T cells from blood, with Jurkat cell RNA spiked in. Subset: FACS-sorted CD8+CD4-CCR7+CD45RA+ naive T cells. The receptors derive from a human donor in good health. Some libraries in this study had Jurkat cell RNA spiked in.

This clonotype was counted many times. The gene calls are TRBV6-6 and TRBJ2-2; D remains unclear. The V end lost 6 bases, the J end lost 1 base, and 15 bases lay between the germline ends. Per germline, CDR1 MNHNY and CDR2 SVGAGI (reference sequence). The CDR3 is 16 residues long. The CDR3 DNA is TGTGCCAGCAGGCACAAGATGTGGCAGAACACCGGGGAGCTGTTTTTT. Translated: CASRHKMWQNTGELFF.

J is TRBJ2-3 and V is TRBV6-1; D unresolved. Looked up from germline, CDR1 is MNHNS and CDR2 is SASEGT. The CDR3 loop spans 15 amino acids. V dropped 2 bases and J dropped 6 bases, with 15 bases sitting between them. CDR3 amino acids: CASSESPSIADTQYF. The CDR3 coding sequence is TGTGCCAGCAGTGAAAGTCCTTCAATCGCGGATACGCAGTATTTT.

This clonotype was counted at least ten times. V and J are TRBV20-1 and TRBJ1-4; the D is unclear. Germline V gene sequence: CDR1 DFQATT, CDR2 SNEGSKA (reference sequence). This CDR3 contains 11 residues. Trimming removed 0 bases at V and 8 bases at J, with 4 bases between. CDR3 nucleotides: TGCAGTGCTAGAGAGACGGAAAAACTGTTTTTT. Translation gives CSARETEKLFF.

To note about this clonotype: Since a much larger clone is just one base distant, this may be a read error. J is TRBJ1-2 and V is TRBV5-5; 10 nucleotides agree with TRBD1. The CDR3 contains 17 residues. V shed 0 bases and J 3 bases; nucleotides not matched to a gene: 8. Germline-derived CDR1 and CDR2 are SGHKS and YYEKEE (reference sequence). CDR3 bases: TGTGCCAGCAGCTTGGATGGGACAGGGGTGTATGACTATGGCTACACCTTC. It yields the protein CASSLDGTGVYDYGYTF. The full variable domain, completed using reference TRBV5-5 and TRBJ1-2, is DAGVTQSPTHLIKTRGQQVTLRCSPISGHKSVSWYQQVLGQGPQFIFQYYEKEERGRGNFPDRFSARQFPNYSSELNVNALLLGDSALYLCASSLDGTGVYDYGYTFGSGTRLTVV.

This clonotype was counted many times. The CDR3 reads CASSLGGPSGELFF. CDR3 DNA sequence: TGTGCCAGCAGCTTGGGGGGGCCGAGCGGGGAGCTGTTTTTT. The chain recombines TRBV7-6 with TRBJ2-2; the D gene is possibly TRBD2 (7 bases). Germline assignment: CDR1 SGHVS and CDR2 FNYEAQ. Trimming removed 3 bases from V and 7 bases from J, with 12 bases in between. This CDR3 comprises 14 residues.